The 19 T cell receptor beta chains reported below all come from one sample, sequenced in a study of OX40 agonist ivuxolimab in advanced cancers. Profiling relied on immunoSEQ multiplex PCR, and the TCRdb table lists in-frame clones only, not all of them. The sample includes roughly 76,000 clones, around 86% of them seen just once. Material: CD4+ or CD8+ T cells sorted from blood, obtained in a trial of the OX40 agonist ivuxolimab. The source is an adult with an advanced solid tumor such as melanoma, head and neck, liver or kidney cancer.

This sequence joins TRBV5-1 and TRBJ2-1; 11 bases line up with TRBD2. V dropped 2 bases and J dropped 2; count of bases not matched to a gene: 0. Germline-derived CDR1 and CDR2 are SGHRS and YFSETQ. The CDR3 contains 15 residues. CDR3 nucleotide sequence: TGCGCCAGCAGCTTACTAGCGGGAGCCTACAATGAGCAGTTCTTC. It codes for CASSLLAGAYNEQFF. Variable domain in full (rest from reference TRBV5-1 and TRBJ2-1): KAGVTQTPRYLIKTRGQQVTLSCSPISGHRSVSWYQQTPGQGLQFLFEYFSETQRNKGNFPGRFSGRQFSNSRSEMNVSTLELGDSALYLCASSLLAGAYNEQFFGPGTRLTVL.

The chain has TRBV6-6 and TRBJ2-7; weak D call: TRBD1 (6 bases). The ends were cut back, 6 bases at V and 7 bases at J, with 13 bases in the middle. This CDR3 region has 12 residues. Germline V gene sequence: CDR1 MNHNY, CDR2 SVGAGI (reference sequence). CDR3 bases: TGTGCCAGCAGATTTAATCAGGGGGAGCAGTACTTC. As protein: CASRFNQGEQYF.

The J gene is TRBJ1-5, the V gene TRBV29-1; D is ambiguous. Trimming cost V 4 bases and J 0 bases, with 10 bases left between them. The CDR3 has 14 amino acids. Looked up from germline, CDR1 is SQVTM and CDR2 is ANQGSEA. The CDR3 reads CSVGLSDSNQPQHF. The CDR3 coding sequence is TGCAGCGTTGGGTTGTCAGATAGCAATCAGCCCCAGCATTTT.

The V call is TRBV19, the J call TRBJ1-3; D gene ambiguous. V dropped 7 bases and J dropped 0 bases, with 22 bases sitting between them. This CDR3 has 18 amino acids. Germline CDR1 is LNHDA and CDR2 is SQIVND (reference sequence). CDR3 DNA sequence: TGTGCCAGTACCCCTGGGTGGCCCCGACGGGTCTCTGGAAACACCATATATTTT. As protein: CASTPGWPRRVSGNTIYF. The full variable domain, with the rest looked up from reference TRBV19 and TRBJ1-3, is DGGITQSPKYLFRKEGQNVTLSCEQNLNHDAMYWYRQDPGQGLRLIYYSQIVNDFQKGDIAEGYSVSREKKESFPLTVTSAQKNPTAFYLCASTPGWPRRVSGNTIYFGEGSWLTVV.

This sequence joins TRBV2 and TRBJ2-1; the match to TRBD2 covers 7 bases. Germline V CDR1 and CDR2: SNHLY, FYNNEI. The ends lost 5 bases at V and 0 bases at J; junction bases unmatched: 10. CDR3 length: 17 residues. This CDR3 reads CASSSPSGYSSYNEQFF. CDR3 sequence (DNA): TGTGCCAGCAGTTCTCCTAGCGGTTATAGCTCCTACAATGAGCAGTTCTTC.

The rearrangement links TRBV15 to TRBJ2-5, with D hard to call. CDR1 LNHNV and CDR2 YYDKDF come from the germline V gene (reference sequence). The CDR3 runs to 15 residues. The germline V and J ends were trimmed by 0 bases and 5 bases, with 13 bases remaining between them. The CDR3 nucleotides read TGTGCCACCAGCAGAGATTCATCCCCCCGGGAGACCCAGTACTTC. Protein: CATSRDSSPRETQYF.

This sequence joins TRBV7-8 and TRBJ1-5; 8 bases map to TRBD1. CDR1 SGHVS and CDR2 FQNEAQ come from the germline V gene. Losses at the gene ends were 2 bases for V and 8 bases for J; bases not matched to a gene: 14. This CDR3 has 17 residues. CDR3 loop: CASSLRSGTGQWKPQHF. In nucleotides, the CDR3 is TGTGCCAGCAGCTTACGGTCGGGGACAGGACAATGGAAGCCCCAGCATTTT. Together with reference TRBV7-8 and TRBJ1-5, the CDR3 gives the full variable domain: GAGVSQSPRYKVAKRGQDVALRCDPISGHVSLFWYQQALGQGPEFLTYFQNEAQLDKSGLPSDRFFAERPEGSVSTLKIQRTQQEDSAVYLCASSLRSGTGQWKPQHFGDGTRLSIL.

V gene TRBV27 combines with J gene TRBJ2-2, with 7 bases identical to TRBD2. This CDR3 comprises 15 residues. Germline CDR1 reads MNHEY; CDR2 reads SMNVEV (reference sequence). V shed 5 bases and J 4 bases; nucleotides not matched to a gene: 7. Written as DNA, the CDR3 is TGTGCCAGCAGTGAGACTAGCTCCGGCACCGGGGAGCTGTTTTTT. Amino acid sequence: CASSETSSGTGELFF.

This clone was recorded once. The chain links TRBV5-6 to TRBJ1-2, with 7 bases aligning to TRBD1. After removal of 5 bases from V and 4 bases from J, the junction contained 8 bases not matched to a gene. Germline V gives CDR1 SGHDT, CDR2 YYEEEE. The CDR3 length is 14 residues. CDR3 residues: CASRFDRVSYGYTF. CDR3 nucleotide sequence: TGTGCCAGCAGGTTTGACAGGGTCTCCTATGGCTACACCTTC.

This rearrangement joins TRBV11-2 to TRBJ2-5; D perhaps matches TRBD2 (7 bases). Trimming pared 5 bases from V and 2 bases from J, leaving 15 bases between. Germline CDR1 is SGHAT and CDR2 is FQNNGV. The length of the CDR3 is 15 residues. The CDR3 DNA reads TGTGCCAGCAGCAGCGGGACAATAGCGCAAGAGACCCAGTACTTC. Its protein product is CASSSGTIAQETQYF. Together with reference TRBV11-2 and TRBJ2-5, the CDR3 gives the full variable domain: EAGVAQSPRYKIIEKRQSVAFWCNPISGHATLYWYQQILGQGPKLLIQFQNNGVVDDSQLPKDRFSAERLKGVDSTLKIQPAKLEDSAVYLCASSSGTIAQETQYFGPGTRLLVL.

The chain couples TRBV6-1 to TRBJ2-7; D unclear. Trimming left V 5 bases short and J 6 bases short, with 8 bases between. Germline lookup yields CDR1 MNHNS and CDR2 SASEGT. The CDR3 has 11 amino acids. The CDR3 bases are TGTGCCAGCAGTTACGGTACCGAGCAGTACTTC. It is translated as CASSYGTEQYF.

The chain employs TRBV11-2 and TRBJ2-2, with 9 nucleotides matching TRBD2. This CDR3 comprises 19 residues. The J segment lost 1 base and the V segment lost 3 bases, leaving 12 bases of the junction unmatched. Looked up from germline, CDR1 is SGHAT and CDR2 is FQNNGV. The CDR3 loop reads CASSFSAWGSGGNTGELFF. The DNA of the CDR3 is TGTGCCAGCAGCTTCTCCGCCTGGGGTAGCGGGGGGAACACCGGGGAGCTGTTTTTT.

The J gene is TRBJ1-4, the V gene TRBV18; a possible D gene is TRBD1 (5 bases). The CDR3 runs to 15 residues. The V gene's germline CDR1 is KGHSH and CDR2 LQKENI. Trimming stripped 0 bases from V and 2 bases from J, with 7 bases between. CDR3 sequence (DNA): TGTGCCAGCTCACCACCGGGGGTTACTAATGAAAAACTGTTTTTT. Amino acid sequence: CASSPPGVTNEKLFF.

CDR3 residues: CASSLRSVSNQPQHF. CDR3 in DNA: TGTGCCAGCAGCTTACGGTCCGTGAGCAATCAGCCCCAGCATTTT. This sequence joins TRBV5-6 and TRBJ1-5, with no clear D. Germline lookup yields CDR1 SGHDT and CDR2 YYEEEE. The CDR3 consists of 15 residues. V lost 2 bases, J lost 1 base, and 10 bases lay in between.

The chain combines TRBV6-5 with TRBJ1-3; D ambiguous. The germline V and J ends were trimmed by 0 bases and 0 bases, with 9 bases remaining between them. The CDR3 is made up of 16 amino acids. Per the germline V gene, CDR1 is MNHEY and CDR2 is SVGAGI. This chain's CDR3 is CASSYSIISSGNTIYF. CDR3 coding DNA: TGTGCCAGCAGTTACTCGATTATCAGCTCTGGAAACACCATATATTTT.

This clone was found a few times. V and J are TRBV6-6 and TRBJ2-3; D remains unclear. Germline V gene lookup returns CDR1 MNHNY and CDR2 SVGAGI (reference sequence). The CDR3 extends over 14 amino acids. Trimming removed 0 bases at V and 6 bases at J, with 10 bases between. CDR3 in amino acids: CASSYSWVPDTQYF. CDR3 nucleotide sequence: TGTGCCAGCAGTTACTCGTGGGTCCCGGATACGCAGTATTTT.

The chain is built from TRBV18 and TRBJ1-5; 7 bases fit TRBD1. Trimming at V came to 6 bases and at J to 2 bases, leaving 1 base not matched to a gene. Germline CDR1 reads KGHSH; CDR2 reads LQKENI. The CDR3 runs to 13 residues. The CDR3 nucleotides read TGTGCCAGCTCTACAGGGGGCAATCAGCCCCAGCATTTT. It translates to CASSTGGNQPQHF.

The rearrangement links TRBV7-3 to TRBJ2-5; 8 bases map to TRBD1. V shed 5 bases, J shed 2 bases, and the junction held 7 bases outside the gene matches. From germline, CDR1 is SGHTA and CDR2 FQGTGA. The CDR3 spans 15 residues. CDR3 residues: CASSRDRGRQETQYF. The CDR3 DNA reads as TGTGCCAGCAGCCGCGACAGGGGTCGTCAAGAGACCCAGTACTTC.

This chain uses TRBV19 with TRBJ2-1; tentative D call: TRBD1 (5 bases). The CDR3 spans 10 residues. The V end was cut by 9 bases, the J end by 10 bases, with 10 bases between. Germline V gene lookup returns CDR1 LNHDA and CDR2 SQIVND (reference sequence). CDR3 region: CARIRGEQFF. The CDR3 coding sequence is TGTGCCAGGATAAGGGGAGAGCAGTTCTTC.